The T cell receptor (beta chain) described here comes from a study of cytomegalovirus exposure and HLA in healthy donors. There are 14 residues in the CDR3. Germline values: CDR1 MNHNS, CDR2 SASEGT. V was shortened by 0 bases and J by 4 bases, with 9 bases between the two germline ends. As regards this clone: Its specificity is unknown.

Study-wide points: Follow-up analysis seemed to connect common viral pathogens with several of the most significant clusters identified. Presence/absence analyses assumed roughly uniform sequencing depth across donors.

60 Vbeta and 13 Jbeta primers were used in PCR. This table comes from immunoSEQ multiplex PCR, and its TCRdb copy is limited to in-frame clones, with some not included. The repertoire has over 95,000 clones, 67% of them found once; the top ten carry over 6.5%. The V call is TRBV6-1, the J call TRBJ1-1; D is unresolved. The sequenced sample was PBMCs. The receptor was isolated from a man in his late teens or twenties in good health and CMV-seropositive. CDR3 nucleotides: TGTGCCAGCAGTGAAGCAGGAGTTGGCACTGAAGCTTTCTTT. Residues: CASSEAGVGTEAFF.